The clone carrying this TCR beta chain was recorded at least ten times. Its antigen is not identified. This specimen belongs to a study of T cells after yellow fever vaccination. Each CDR3 protein is one row after TCRdb ran MiXCR on the 5' RACE reads. The table records 230,000 or so distinct CDR3 sequences, more than 3.5% of them present only once. Whole-study findings and limits: The booster response re-showed most primary clones: around 97% CD4, approximately 90% CD8. Researchers report a weaker secondary response that nonetheless peaked faster, day 5 versus 15.

Germline CDR1 reads MNHEY; CDR2 reads SMNVEV (reference sequence). The CDR3 contains 14 residues. V gave up 3 bases and J gave up 4 bases; unmatched junction bases: 4. The clonotype was recovered from a man in his late teens or twenties who received the YFV17D yellow fever vaccine. The J gene is TRBJ2-7, the V gene TRBV27; TRBD2 matches 9 bases. Specimen: PBMCs, collected 15 days after the yellow fever booster vaccination. This CDR3 is CASSFSSGGYEQYV. Here the CDR3 DNA reads TGTGCCAGCAGTTTTAGTAGCGGGGGTTACGAGCAGTACGTC.